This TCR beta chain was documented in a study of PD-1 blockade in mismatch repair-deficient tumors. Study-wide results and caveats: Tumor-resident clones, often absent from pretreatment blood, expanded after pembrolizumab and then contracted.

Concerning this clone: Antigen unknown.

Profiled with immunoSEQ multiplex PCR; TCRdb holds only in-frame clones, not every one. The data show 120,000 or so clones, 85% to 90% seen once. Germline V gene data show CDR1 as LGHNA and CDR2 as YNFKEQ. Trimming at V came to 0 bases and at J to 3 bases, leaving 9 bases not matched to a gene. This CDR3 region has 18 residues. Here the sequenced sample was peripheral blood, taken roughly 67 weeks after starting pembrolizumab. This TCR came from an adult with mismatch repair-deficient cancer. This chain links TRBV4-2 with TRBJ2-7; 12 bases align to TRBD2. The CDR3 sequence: CASSQEGTGLAGNYEQYF. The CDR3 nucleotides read TGTGCCAGCAGCCAAGAAGGGACGGGACTAGCGGGCAACTACGAGCAGTACTTC.